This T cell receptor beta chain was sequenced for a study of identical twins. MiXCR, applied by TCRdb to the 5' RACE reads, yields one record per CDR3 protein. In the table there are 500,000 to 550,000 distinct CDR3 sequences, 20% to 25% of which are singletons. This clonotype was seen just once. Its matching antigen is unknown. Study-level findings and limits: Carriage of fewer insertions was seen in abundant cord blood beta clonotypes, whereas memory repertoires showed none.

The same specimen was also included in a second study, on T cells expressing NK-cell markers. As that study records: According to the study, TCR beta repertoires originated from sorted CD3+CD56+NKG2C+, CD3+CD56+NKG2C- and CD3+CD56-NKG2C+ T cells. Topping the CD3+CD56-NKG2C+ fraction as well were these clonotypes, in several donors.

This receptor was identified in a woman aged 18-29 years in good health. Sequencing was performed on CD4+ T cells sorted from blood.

The CDR3 here is CASSPGGRERETQYF. As DNA, the CDR3 is TGTGCCAGCAGCCCCGGTGGGCGGGAAAGAGAGACCCAGTACTTC. This sequence joins TRBV11-3 and TRBJ2-5; TRBD2 is a possible D gene (6 bases). This CDR3 region has 15 residues. The V gene lost 5 bases and the J gene lost 4 bases, with 17 bases spanning the gap. Germline values: CDR1 SGHNT, CDR2 YENEEA.